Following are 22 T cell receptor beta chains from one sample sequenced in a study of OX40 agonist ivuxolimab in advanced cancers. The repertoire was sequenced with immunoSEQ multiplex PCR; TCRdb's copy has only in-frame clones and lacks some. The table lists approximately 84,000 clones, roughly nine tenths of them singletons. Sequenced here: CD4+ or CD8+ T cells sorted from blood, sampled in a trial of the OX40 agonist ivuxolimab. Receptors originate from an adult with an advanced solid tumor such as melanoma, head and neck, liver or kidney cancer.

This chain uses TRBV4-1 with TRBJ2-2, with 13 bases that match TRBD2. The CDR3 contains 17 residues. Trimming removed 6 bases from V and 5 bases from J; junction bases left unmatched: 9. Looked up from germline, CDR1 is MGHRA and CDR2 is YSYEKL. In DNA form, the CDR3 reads TGCGCCAGCAGATCGATTGGACTAGCGGGGGTAACCGGGGAGCTGTTTTTT. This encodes CASRSIGLAGVTGELFF.

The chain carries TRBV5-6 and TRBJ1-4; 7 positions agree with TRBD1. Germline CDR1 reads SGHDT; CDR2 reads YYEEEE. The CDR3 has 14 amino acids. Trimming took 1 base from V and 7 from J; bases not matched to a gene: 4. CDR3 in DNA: TGTGCCAGCAGCTTGAAGGACAGGAGTGAAAAACTGTTTTTT. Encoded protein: CASSLKDRSEKLFF. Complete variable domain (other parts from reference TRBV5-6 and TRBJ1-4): DAGVTQSPTHLIKTRGQQVTLRCSPKSGHDTVSWYQQALGQGPQFIFQYYEEEERQRGNFPDRFSGHQFPNYSSELNVNALLLGDSALYLCASSLKDRSEKLFFGSGTQLSVL.

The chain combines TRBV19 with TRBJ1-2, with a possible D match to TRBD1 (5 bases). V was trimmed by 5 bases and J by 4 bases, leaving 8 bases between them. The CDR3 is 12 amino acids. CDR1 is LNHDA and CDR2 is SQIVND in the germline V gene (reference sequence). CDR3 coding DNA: TGTGCCAGTAGTCCCCAGGGCTATGGCTACACCTTC. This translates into CASSPQGYGYTF.

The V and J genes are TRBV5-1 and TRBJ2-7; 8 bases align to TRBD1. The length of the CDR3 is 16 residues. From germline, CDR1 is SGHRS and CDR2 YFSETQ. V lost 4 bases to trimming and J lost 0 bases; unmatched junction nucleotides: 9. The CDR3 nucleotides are TGCGCCAGCAGCATAAGCCCGGGACAGGCCTCCTACGAGCAGTACTTC. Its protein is CASSISPGQASYEQYF.

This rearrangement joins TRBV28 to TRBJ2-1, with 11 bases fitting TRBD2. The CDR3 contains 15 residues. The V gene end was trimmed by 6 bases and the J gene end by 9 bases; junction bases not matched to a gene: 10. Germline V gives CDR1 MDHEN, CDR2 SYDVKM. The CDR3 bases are TGTGCCAGCAGCCAGACTAGCGGGACCGTTGGTGAGCAGTTCTTC. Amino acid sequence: CASSQTSGTVGEQFF.

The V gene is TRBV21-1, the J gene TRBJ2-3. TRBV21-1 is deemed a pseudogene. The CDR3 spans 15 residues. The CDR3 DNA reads TGTGCCAGCAGCAAAATGGCACTCGTCATGGATACGCAGTATTTT. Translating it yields CASSKMALVMDTQYF.

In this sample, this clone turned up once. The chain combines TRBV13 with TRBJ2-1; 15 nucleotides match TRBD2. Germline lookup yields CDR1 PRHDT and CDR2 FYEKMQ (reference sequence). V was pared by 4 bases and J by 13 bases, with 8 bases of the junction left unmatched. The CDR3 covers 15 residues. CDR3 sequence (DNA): TGTGCCAGCAGCTCATTTGGACTAGCGGGAGGGCAACAGTTCTTC. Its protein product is CASSSFGLAGGQQFF.

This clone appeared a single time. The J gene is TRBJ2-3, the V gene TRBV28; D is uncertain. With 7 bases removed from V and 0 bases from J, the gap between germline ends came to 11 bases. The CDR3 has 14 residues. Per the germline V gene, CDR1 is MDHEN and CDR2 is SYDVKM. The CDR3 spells CASTMATSTDTQYF. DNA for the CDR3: TGTGCCAGCACCATGGCTACTAGCACAGATACGCAGTATTTT.

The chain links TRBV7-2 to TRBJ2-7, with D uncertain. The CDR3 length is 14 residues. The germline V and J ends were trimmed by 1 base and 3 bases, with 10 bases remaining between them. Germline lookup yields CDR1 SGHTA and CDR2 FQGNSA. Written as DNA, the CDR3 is TGTGCCAGCAGCTTAGGACTCTCTTTCTACGAGCAGTACTTC. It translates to CASSLGLSFYEQYF.

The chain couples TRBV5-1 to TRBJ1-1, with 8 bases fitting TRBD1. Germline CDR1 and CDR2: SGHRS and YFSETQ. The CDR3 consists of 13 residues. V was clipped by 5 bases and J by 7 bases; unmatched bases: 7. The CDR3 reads CASSFDRGGEAFF. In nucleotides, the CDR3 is TGCGCCAGCAGTTTCGACAGGGGAGGTGAAGCTTTCTTT.

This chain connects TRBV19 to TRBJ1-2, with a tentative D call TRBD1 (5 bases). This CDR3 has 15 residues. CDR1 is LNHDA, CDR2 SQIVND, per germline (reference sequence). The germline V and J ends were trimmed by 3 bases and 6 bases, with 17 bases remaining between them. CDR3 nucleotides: TGTGCCAGTAGTATCTCGGCGGGAAGGGGCCATGGCTACACCTTC. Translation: CASSISAGRGHGYTF.

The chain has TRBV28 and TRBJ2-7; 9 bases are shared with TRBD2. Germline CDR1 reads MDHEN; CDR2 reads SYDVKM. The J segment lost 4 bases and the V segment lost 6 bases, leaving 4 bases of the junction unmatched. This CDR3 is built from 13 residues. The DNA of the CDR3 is TGTGCCAGCAGCGGGAGCGGGGGGTACGAGCAGTACTTC. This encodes CASSGSGGYEQYF.

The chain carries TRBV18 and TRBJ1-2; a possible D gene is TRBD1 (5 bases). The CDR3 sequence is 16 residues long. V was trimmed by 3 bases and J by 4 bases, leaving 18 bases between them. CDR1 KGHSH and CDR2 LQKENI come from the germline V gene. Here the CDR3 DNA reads TGTGCCAGCTCACCTGCACCGGGACGGAAATCCTATGGCTACACCTTC. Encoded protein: CASSPAPGRKSYGYTF.

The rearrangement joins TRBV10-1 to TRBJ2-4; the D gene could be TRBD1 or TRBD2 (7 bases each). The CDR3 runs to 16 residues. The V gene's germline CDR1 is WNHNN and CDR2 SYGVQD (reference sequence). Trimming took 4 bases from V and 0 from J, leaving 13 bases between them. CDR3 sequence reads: CASSGGGGPAKNIQYF. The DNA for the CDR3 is TGCGCCAGCAGTGGGGGAGGGGGCCCAGCCAAAAACATTCAGTACTTC.

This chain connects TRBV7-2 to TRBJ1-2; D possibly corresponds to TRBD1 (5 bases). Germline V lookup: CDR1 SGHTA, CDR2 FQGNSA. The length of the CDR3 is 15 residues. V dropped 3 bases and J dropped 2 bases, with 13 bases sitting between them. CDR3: CASSFDMGVNYGYTF. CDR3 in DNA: TGTGCCAGCAGCTTCGACATGGGGGTAAACTATGGCTACACCTTC. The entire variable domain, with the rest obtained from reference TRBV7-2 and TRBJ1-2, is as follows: GAGVSQSPSNKVTEKGKDVELRCDPISGHTALYWYRQSLGQGLEFLIYFQGNSAPDKSGLPSDRFSAERTGGSVSTLTIQRTQQEDSAVYLCASSFDMGVNYGYTFGSGTRLTVV.

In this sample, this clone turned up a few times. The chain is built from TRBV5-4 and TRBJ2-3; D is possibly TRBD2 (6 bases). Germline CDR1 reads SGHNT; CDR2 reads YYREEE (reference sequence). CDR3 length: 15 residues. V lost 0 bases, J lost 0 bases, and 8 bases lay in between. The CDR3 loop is CASSLAAGSTDTQYF. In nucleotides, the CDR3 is TGTGCCAGCAGCTTGGCCGCGGGGAGCACAGATACGCAGTATTTT. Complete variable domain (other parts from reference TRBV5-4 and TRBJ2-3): ETGVTQSPTHLIKTRGQQVTLRCSSQSGHNTVSWYQQALGQGPQFIFQYYREEENGRGNFPPRFSGLQFPNYSSELNVNALELDDSALYLCASSLAAGSTDTQYFGPGTRLTVL.

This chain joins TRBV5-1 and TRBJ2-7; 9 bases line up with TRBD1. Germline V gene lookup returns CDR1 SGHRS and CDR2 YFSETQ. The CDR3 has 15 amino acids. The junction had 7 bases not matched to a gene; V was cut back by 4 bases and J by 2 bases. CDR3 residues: CASSPGTGKAYEQYF. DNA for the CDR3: TGCGCCAGCAGCCCAGGGACAGGGAAGGCCTACGAGCAGTACTTC.

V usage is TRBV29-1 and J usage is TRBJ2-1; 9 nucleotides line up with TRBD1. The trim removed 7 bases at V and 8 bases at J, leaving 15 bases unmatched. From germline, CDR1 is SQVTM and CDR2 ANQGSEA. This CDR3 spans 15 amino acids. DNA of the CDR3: TGCAGCGCTAAACCTGGGGGGACAGGGTCCCATGAGCAGTTCTTC. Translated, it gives CSAKPGGTGSHEQFF.

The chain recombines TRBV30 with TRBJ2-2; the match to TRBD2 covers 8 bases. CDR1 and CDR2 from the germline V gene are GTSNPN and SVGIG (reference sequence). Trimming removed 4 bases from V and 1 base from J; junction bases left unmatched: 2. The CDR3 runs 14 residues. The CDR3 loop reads CAWNSGKNTGELFF. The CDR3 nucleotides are TGTGCCTGGAATAGCGGGAAGAACACCGGGGAGCTGTTTTTT.

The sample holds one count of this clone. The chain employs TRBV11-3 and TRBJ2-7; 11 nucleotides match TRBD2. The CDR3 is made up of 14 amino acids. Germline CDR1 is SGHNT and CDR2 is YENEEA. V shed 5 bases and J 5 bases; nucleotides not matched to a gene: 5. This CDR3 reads CASSTGLAGNEQYF. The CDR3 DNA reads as TGTGCCAGCAGCACAGGACTAGCGGGTAACGAGCAGTACTTC.

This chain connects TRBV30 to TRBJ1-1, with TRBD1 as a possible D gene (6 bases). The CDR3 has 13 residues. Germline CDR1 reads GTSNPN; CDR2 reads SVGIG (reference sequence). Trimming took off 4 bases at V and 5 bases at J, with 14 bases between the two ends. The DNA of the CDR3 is TGTGCCTGGATGGAGGGCAGGGGTACTGAAGCTTTCTTT. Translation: CAWMEGRGTEAFF.

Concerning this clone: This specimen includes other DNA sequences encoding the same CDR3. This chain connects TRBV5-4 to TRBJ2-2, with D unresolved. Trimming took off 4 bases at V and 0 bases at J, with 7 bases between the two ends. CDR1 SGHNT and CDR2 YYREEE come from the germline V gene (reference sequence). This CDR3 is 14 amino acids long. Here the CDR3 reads CASSDDPNTGELFF. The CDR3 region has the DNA TGTGCCAGCAGCGACGACCCGAACACCGGGGAGCTGTTTTTT.